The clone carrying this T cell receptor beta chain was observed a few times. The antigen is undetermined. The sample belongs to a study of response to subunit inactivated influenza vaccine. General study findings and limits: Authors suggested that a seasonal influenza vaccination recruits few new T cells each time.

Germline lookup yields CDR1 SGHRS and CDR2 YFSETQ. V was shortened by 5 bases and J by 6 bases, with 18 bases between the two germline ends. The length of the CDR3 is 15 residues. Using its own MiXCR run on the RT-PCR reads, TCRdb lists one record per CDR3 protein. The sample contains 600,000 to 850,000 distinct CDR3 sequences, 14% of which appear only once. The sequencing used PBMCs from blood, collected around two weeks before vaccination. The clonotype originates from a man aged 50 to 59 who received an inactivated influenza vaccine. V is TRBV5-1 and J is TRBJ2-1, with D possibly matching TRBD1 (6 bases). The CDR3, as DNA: TGCGCCAGCAGTTCCGGACAGTGGGTTCGCAATGAGCAGTTCTTC. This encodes CASSSGQWVRNEQFF.